This T cell receptor beta chain is from a study of vaccination effects on CD4 cells after COVID-19. For this clone: The antigen is not known.

The protocol was immunoSEQ multiplex PCR, while the TCRdb copy is restricted to in-frame clones and leaves out a portion. The data contain 45,000 to 60,000 clones, about 80% of them seen just once; the ten biggest clones take up 3%. CDR3 length: 14 amino acids. Germline-derived CDR1 and CDR2 are SGHRS and YFSETQ. Unmatched junction bases numbered 3, after V lost 4 bases and J lost 0 bases. When about ten days of culture had elapsed, CD4+ T cells were isolated. On days 3 and 7, fresh IL-2 medium replaced half the medium. The TCR was taken from a human donor who received a COVID-19 vaccine. The sample in question was CD4+ T cells from PBMCs cultured without peptide, obtained before COVID-19 vaccination. This chain uses TRBV5-1 with TRBJ2-5; 7 bases are shared with TRBD2. The CDR3 DNA follows: TGCGCCAGCAGCGGGGGGGGATACCAAGAGACCCAGTACTTC. This encodes CASSGGGYQETQYF.